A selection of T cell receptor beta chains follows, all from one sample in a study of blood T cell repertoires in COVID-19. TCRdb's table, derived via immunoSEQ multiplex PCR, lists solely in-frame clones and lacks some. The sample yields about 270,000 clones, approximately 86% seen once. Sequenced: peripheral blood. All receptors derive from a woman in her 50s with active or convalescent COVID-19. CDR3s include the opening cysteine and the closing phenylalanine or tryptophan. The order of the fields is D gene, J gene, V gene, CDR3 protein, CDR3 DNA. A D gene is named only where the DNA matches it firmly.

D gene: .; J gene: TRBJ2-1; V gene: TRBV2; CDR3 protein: CASTQSSYNEQFF; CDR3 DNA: TGTGCCAGCACACAGAGCTCCTACAATGAGCAGTTCTTC
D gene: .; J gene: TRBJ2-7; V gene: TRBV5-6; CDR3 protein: CASSLRLVLYEQYF; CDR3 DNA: TGTGCCAGCAGCTTGAGACTAGTCCTCTACGAGCAGTACTTC
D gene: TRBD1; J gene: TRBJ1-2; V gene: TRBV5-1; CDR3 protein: CASSSRGLLDYGYTF; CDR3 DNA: TGCGCCAGCAGCTCTAGGGGGCTTCTGGACTATGGCTACACCTTC
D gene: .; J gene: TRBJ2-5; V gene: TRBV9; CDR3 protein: CASSVGGGQAEETQYF; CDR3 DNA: TGTGCCAGCAGCGTAGGGGGGGGCCAGGCCGAAGAGACCCAGTACTTC
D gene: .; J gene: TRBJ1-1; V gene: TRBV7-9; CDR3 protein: CASSLGGSTAEAFF; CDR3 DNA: TGTGCCAGCAGCTTAGGCGGGAGCACGGCTGAAGCTTTCTTT
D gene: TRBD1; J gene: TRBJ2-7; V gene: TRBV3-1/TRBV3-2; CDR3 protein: CASSLMTGGYEQYF; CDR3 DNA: TGTGCCAGCAGCCTAATGACAGGGGGCTACGAGCAGTACTTC
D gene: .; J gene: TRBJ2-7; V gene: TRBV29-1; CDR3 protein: CSVDTGGWNEQYF; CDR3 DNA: TGCAGCGTTGATACGGGGGGCTGGAACGAGCAGTACTTC
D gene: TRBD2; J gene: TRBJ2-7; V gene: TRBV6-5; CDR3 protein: CASSYATSGRAEQYF; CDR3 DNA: TGTGCCAGCAGTTACGCGACTAGCGGGAGGGCCGAGCAGTACTTC
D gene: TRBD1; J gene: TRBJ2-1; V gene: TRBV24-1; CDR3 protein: CATSDAQGKFNEQFF; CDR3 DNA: TGTGCCACCAGTGATGCACAGGGGAAGTTCAATGAGCAGTTCTTC
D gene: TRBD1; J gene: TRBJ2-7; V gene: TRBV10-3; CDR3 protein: CAITNTGGDYEQYF; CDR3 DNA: TGTGCCATCACAAATACAGGGGGCGACTACGAGCAGTACTTC
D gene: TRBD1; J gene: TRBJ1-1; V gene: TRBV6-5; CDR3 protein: CASTPDRATEAFF; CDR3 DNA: TGTGCCAGCACCCCTGACAGGGCCACTGAAGCTTTCTTT
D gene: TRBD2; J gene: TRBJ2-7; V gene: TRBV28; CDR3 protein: CASREAGVSYEQYF; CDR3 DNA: TGTGCCAGCAGAGAAGCGGGAGTATCCTACGAGCAGTACTTC